This entry lists 10 T cell receptor beta chains sequenced from one sample in a study of blood T cell repertoires in COVID-19. Assay: immunoSEQ multiplex PCR; the TCRdb copy retains only in-frame clones and omits some. The sample contains 280,000 or so clones, about 83% of which appear only once. The specimen sequenced was peripheral blood. The receptor source for this set is a woman in her 50s who had recovered from COVID-19.

CDR3 in DNA: TGTGCCAGCAGTTTAATCGGAGCTAATGAAAAACTGTTTTTT. Translated: CASSLIGANEKLFF. The chain couples TRBV28 to TRBJ1-4, with D uncertain. Trimming cost V 2 bases and J 3 bases, with 7 bases left between them. The CDR3 contains 14 residues. Germline values: CDR1 MDHEN, CDR2 SYDVKM.

V gene TRBV28 combines with J gene TRBJ2-5; D is ambiguous. This CDR3 is built from 14 residues. V lost 4 bases to trimming and J lost 4 bases, with 13 bases between them. CDR1 and CDR2 from the germline V gene are MDHEN and SYDVKM. CDR3 in amino acids: CASSSRGRGETQYF. The CDR3 nucleotides read TGTGCCAGCAGTTCAAGAGGCAGAGGAGAGACCCAGTACTTC.

The V gene is TRBV28, the J gene TRBJ1-5; D ambiguous. Deletions cut 1 base from V and 5 bases from J, with 9 bases between. The CDR3 runs to 14 residues. Germline V gene sequence: CDR1 MDHEN, CDR2 SYDVKM. Written as DNA, the CDR3 is TGTGCCAGCAGTTTATCCCCCGGGTATCAGCCCCAGCATTTT. Residues: CASSLSPGYQPQHF.

A single count supports this clone. The genes are TRBV7-6 and TRBJ2-7; 9 nucleotides align to TRBD2. V was clipped by 5 bases and J by 2 bases; unmatched bases: 7. Germline V lookup: CDR1 SGHVS, CDR2 FNYEAQ. The length of the CDR3 is 15 residues. The CDR3 coding sequence is TGTGCCAGCAGCCTCGCCGGCGGGGGGGCCTACGAGCAGTACTTC. It codes for CASSLAGGGAYEQYF.

V and J are TRBV20-1 and TRBJ2-5; 11 bases are a match to TRBD2. Trimming removed 3 bases from V and 4 bases from J; junction bases left unmatched: 4. Germline CDR1 DFQATT, CDR2 SNEGSKA (reference sequence). The CDR3 is 14 residues long. The CDR3 DNA reads as TGCAGTGCTAGTTCGCTAGCGGGGGGAGAGACCCAGTACTTC. It specifies CSASSLAGGETQYF.

The sample holds one count of this clone. The chain carries TRBV28 and TRBJ2-4; 10 positions match TRBD1. Germline V lookup: CDR1 MDHEN, CDR2 SYDVKM. Germline trimming cut 6 bases from V and 7 bases from J; bases unmatched to any gene: 3. The CDR3 contains 13 residues. CDR3: CASSTGQGNIQYF. CDR3 nucleotide sequence: TGTGCCAGCAGCACGGGACAGGGGAACATTCAGTACTTC.

The V call is TRBV21-1, the J call TRBJ2-7; the tabulated D call, TRBD1, remains unverified against the DNA. TRBV21-1 is an annotated pseudogene. This CDR3 is 20 amino acids long. Here the CDR3 DNA reads TGTGCCAGCAGCAAATTCGGAAATTCGCCGGGACAGGGGGCCCGCTACGAGCAGTACTTC. It is translated as CASSKFGNSPGQGARYEQYF.

J is TRBJ2-3 and V is TRBV27; D remains unclear. Germline lookup yields CDR1 MNHEY and CDR2 SMNVEV (reference sequence). This CDR3 comprises 15 residues. V was shortened by 0 bases and J by 7 bases, with 14 bases between the two germline ends. The CDR3 nucleotides are TGTGCCAGCAGTTTATCGATCTCCCTAACTCATACGCAGTATTTT. Translated, it gives CASSLSISLTHTQYF.

The chain carries TRBV9 and TRBJ2-2, with 11 nucleotides matching TRBD2. With V trimmed by 0 bases and J by 5 bases, 0 bases remained unmatched. There are 15 residues in the CDR3. CDR1 SGDLS and CDR2 YYNGEE come from the germline V gene. This CDR3 reads CASSVGTSGTGELFF. The CDR3 DNA follows: TGTGCCAGCAGCGTAGGGACTAGCGGGACCGGGGAGCTGTTTTTT.

CDR3 amino acids: CASSRAGGLTDTQYF. The CDR3 nucleotides are TGTGCCAGCAGCAGAGCGGGGGGCCTCACAGATACGCAGTATTTT. V is TRBV5-5 and J is TRBJ2-3; 9 positions match TRBD2. Germline V CDR1 and CDR2: SGHKS, YYEKEE (reference sequence). The CDR3 extends over 15 amino acids. V shed 4 bases, J shed 2 bases, and the junction held 5 bases outside the gene matches.